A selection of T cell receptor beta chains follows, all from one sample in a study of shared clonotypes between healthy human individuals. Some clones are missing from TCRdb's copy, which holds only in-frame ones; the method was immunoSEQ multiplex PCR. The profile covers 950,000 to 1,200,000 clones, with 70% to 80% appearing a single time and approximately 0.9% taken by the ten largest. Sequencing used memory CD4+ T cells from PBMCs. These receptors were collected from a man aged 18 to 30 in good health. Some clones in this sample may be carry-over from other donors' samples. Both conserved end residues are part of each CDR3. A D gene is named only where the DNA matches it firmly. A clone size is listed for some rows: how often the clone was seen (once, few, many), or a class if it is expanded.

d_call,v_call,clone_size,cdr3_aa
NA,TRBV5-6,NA,CASSPMGRGASVSYNEQFF
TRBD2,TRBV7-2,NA,CASRSSGTHGETQYF
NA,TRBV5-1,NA,CASSSRGVRLNTGELFF
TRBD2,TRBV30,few,CAWTRTSGQNEQFF
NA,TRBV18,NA,CASSRGEIQETQYF
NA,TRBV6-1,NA,CASSEWGNRVQKLFF
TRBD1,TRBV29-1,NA,CSVGGGTGNTEAFF
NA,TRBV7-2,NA,CASSLVLGYDEQYF
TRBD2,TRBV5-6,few,CASSLEVLAYSYNEQFF
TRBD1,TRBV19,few,CASSTGTGGTYEQYF